This T cell receptor beta chain is from a study of blood T cells in healthy people across ages. Findings and limits, study-wide: PBMCs went unsorted, and a conclusive naive versus antigen-experienced comparison was therefore prevented. Age brought a roughly linear fall in TCR beta diversity measured per million T cells.

The CDR3 is made up of 17 amino acids. CDR1 and CDR2 (germline): MNHEY, SMNVEV (reference sequence). Trimming cost V 3 bases and J 6 bases; bases outside gene matches: 12. A second PCR of 7 to 11 cycles used a sample-barcoded 5' primer and a J-beta primer mix. TCRdb reanalysed the 5' RACE reads using MiXCR and keeps one entry per CDR3 protein. The sample gives about 630,000 distinct CDR3 sequences, around 21% of which show up once; roughly 3.6% is in the top ten. A remark on this clonotype: What it recognizes is unknown.

Sample: blood. The clonotype originates from an older man in good health. The rearrangement links TRBV27 to TRBJ2-3, with TRBD2 matching 10 bases. CDR3 bases: TGTGCCAGCAGTTTCTTCGGGAGCGGGAGGGCCGGGGATACGCAGTATTTT. As protein: CASSFFGSGRAGDTQYF.